The entry that follows covers one T cell receptor beta chain sequence. Its cognate antigen is unknown. Per germline, CDR1 MDHEN and CDR2 SYDVKM. The length of the CDR3 is 19 residues. No DNA sequence is on record. Matched peripheral blood accompanied the synovial fluid taken from each patient with active arthritis. Patients were aged median around 10 years with disease lasting median 7 years. Synovial Treg cells showed FOXP3 TSDR demethylation like blood Treg cells. This sample was taken from a study of synovial regulatory T cells in juvenile arthritis. The study's findings and limits: iaTreg TCR repertoires were largely private across patients and partially overlapped synovial Teff and blood CPL. Synovial Tregs shared more CDR3 sequences with iaTregs than other blood Tregs.

Assay used: immunoSEQ multiplex PCR; TCRdb lists only in-frame clones, some missing. This sample contains around 2,200 clones. Specimen: Treg cells from the synovium. This rearrangement joins TRBV28 to TRBJ2-5; TCRdb's D gene call, TRBD2, goes unchecked for lack of DNA. This TCR derives from a donor aged 2-35 years with juvenile idiopathic arthritis. This CDR3 reads CASSGGWGTSGTRQETQYF.